The next 16 T cell receptor beta chains were all read from a single sample in a study of cytomegalovirus exposure and HLA in healthy donors. Libraries were prepared by immunoSEQ multiplex PCR; TCRdb keeps only in-frame clonotypes and omits some of them. This table holds a few hundred thousand clones, about nine tenths found once. Sample: PBMCs. These receptors were taken from a woman between 18 and 29 years old in good health and CMV-seronegative.

V and J are TRBV5-1 and TRBJ2-2, with 7 bases fitting TRBD1. Germline CDR1 SGHRS, CDR2 YFSETQ. The length of the CDR3 is 13 residues. J was trimmed by 3 bases and V by 9 bases; bases with no gene match: 5. DNA of the CDR3: TGCGCCATCGGGGACAGAGACACCGGGGAGCTGTTTTTT. Protein sequence: CAIGDRDTGELFF.

About this clone: This may come from a read error, since a much larger clone is one base off. Other DNA sequences in this specimen translate into the identical CDR3. The chain uses TRBV6-4 and TRBJ2-2, with D perhaps matching TRBD2 (6 bases). Per germline, CDR1 MRHNA and CDR2 SNTAGT. V was shortened by 3 bases and J by 3 bases, with 8 bases between the two germline ends. CDR3 length: 14 residues. CDR3 coding DNA: TGTGCCAGCAGTGAGACGGGGGACACCGGGGAGCTGTTTTTT. It yields the protein CASSETGDTGELFF.

The rearrangement links TRBV5-1 to TRBJ2-7; D is ambiguous. With 0 bases removed from V and 1 base from J, the gap between germline ends came to 8 bases. CDR3 length equals 14 residues. The V gene's germline CDR1 is SGHRS and CDR2 YFSETQ. The CDR3 reads CASSLARSSYEQYF. In DNA, the CDR3 is TGCGCCAGCAGCTTGGCACGGAGTTCCTACGAGCAGTACTTC.

This chain links TRBV6-6 with TRBJ1-1, with a tentative D call TRBD1 (6 bases). The CDR3 is 10 amino acids. The germline gives CDR1 MNHNY, CDR2 SVGAGI (reference sequence). V was pared by 9 bases and J by 10 bases, with 12 bases between. CDR3 coding DNA: TGTGCCAGTCTAGGGGGGGGAGCTTTCTTT. Its translation: CASLGGGAFF.

Only one count was recorded for this clone. The rearrangement links TRBV25-1 to TRBJ2-7, with D possibly TRBD2 on 5 matching bases. This CDR3 is built from 14 residues. The V gene's germline CDR1 is MGHDK and CDR2 SYGVNS. V lost 8 bases and J lost 7, with 21 bases in between. DNA for the CDR3: TGTGCCAGCGTCCGATCCGATGCTCGGGGTGAGCAGTACTTC. Residues: CASVRSDARGEQYF.

V usage is TRBV5-1 and J usage is TRBJ1-2; 7 nucleotides line up with TRBD1. Germline V lookup: CDR1 SGHRS, CDR2 YFSETQ. The ends lost 6 bases at V and 1 base at J; junction bases unmatched: 6. CDR3 length equals 14 residues. The CDR3 reads CASTGDSVNYGYTF. The CDR3 region has the DNA TGCGCCAGCACTGGGGACAGCGTTAACTATGGCTACACCTTC.

The chain couples TRBV19 to TRBJ1-5; TRBD1 aligns across 9 bases. Germline V gene sequence: CDR1 LNHDA, CDR2 SQIVND (reference sequence). The J segment lost 3 bases and the V segment lost 6 bases, leaving 6 bases of the junction unmatched. The CDR3 consists of 15 residues. The CDR3 loop reads CASSLGTGFNQPQHF. CDR3 coding DNA: TGTGCCAGTAGCCTCGGGACAGGGTTCAATCAGCCCCAGCATTTT.

The rearrangement uses TRBV6-1 and TRBJ1-5, with no clear D. Germline CDR1 MNHNS, CDR2 SASEGT. The CDR3 extends over 14 amino acids. V dropped 8 bases and J dropped 2 bases, with 13 bases sitting between them. CDR3 coding DNA: TGTGCCAGCTCTTCCCCGGTGGGCAATCAGCCCCAGCATTTT. This gives the protein CASSSPVGNQPQHF.

This sequence joins TRBV27 and TRBJ2-3, with 9 bases aligning to TRBD1. After removal of 2 bases from V and 4 bases from J, the junction contained 7 bases not matched to a gene. The CDR3 loop spans 16 amino acids. Germline V gene lookup returns CDR1 MNHEY and CDR2 SMNVEV (reference sequence). This CDR3 reads CASSLIGTGFADTQYF. The CDR3 nucleotides read TGTGCCAGCAGTTTAATTGGGACAGGGTTTGCAGATACGCAGTATTTT.

V gene TRBV10-3 combines with J gene TRBJ1-2; TRBD1 aligns across 9 bases. This CDR3 region has 15 residues. Germline trimming cut 8 bases from V and 0 bases from J; bases unmatched to any gene: 7. Germline lookup yields CDR1 ENHRY and CDR2 SYGVKD. The CDR3 is CAIGNDRGTNYGYTF. For the CDR3, the DNA is TGTGCCATCGGCAACGACAGGGGGACTAACTATGGCTACACCTTC.

The chain uses TRBV6-1 and TRBJ2-5; 7 positions match TRBD2. V trimming: 3 bases; J trimming: 4 bases; junction bases outside the gene matches: 8. Germline-derived CDR1 and CDR2 are MNHNS and SASEGT. The CDR3 consists of 15 residues. The CDR3 here is CASSEQAGEGETQYF. Written as DNA, the CDR3 is TGTGCCAGCAGTGAGCAGGCGGGAGAGGGAGAGACCCAGTACTTC.

J is TRBJ1-4 and V is TRBV29-1; 7 nucleotides match TRBD1. The germline gives CDR1 SQVTM, CDR2 ANQGSEA. This CDR3 contains 14 residues. J was trimmed by 1 base and V by 6 bases; bases with no gene match: 5. The CDR3 DNA follows: TGCAGCGTGTGCGGGACAGAAACTAATGAAAAACTGTTTTTT. This codes for CSVCGTETNEKLFF.

J is TRBJ2-7 and V is TRBV27; the D gene is possibly TRBD2 (6 bases). V lost 6 bases and J 0 bases, leaving 12 bases between the germline ends. CDR3 size: 14 residues. Per germline, CDR1 MNHEY and CDR2 SMNVEV (reference sequence). CDR3 in DNA: TGTGCCAGCAGCCCGGAGGGACTCTCCTACGAGCAGTACTTC. It is translated as CASSPEGLSYEQYF.

The chain uses TRBV6-5 and TRBJ1-3; 9 nucleotides agree with TRBD1. CDR3 length equals 15 residues. Trimming took 6 bases from V and 4 from J; bases not matched to a gene: 7. The germline V gene has CDR1 MNHEY and CDR2 SVGAGI. CDR3 loop: CASRSTGTGGNTIYF. CDR3 nucleotide sequence: TGTGCCAGCAGATCAACCGGGACAGGGGGAAACACCATATATTTT.

This chain uses TRBV6-1 with TRBJ1-2; maybe TRBD1 (6 bases). Per germline, CDR1 MNHNS and CDR2 SASEGT. The V end was cut by 1 base, the J end by 8 bases, with 17 bases between. The CDR3 sequence is 15 residues long. CDR3 region: CASSEVMAGVGGYTF. For the CDR3, the DNA is TGTGCCAGCAGTGAAGTAATGGCAGGGGTCGGGGGCTACACCTTC.

This chain links TRBV7-9 with TRBJ2-7; 7 positions match TRBD2. Trimming removed 3 bases from V and 1 base from J; junction bases left unmatched: 3. Per the germline V gene, CDR1 is SEHNR and CDR2 is FQNEAQ (reference sequence). The CDR3 is made up of 14 amino acids. The CDR3 DNA reads as TGTGCCAGCAGCTTCGGGGGAGGGTCCTACGAGCAGTACTTC. Its protein is CASSFGGGSYEQYF.